Listed below are T cell receptor beta chains from one sample, sequenced in a study of T-cell reconstitution after alpha-beta-depleted transplantation in children. TCRdb re-analysed the PCR reads in MiXCR, keeping a single row per CDR3 protein. This table holds some 290,000 distinct CDR3 sequences, more than 9% found once. Sequences were derived from PBMCs from the stem cell graft donor, sampled from the stem cell graft. The receptors derive from a human donor who donated a stem cell graft to a child with SCID. CDR3s include the opening cysteine and the closing phenylalanine or tryptophan.

V gene	J gene	CDR3 protein
TRBV12-3/TRBV12-4	TRBJ2-7	CASSFQAGDPEQYF
TRBV11-2	TRBJ2-7	CASSLQGDRTYEQYF
TRBV2	TRBJ2-7	CASRDTSSQQYF
TRBV3-1	TRBJ1-4	CASSQLRGEKLFF
TRBV27	TRBJ2-5	CASSPKTGGREETQYF
TRBV10-3	TRBJ1-5	CAISSPERGGDQPQHF
TRBV12-3/TRBV12-4	TRBJ2-3	CASSRRLAGGTDTQYF
TRBV2	TRBJ2-3	CASSELGLASDTQYF
TRBV5-1	TRBJ2-3	CASSNLSGSTDTQYF
TRBV20-1	TRBJ1-2	CSATSNHYGYTF
TRBV20-1	TRBJ2-3	CSAKGTTGLAGGHDTQYF
TRBV5-1	TRBJ2-1	CASSFIMTGGYNEQFF
TRBV12-3/TRBV12-4	TRBJ2-2	CASSPETGRNTGELFF
TRBV7-9	TRBJ1-2	CASSLAQGPSGYTF
TRBV12-3/TRBV12-4	TRBJ2-7	CASSLRDYEQYF
TRBV7-6	TRBJ1-3	CASSLGTRFSGNTIYF
TRBV19	TRBJ1-5	CASRGRGQGNQPQHF
TRBV3-1	TRBJ2-1	CASSLGLVLVSANEQFF
TRBV29-1	TRBJ1-1	CSVPGWTEAFF
TRBV29-1	TRBJ1-2	CSVAGRNYGYTF
TRBV21-1	TRBJ2-3	CASSTRACGDTQYF
TRBV7-4	TRBJ2-5	CASSSRTSGPGEETQYF
TRBV5-4	TRBJ1-6	CASSLNPGALSSYNSPLHF
TRBV20-1	TRBJ1-5	CSAREPGQGGQPQHF
TRBV9	TRBJ2-3	CASSARGSEADTQYF
TRBV7-9	TRBJ1-4	CASSPTGQGAEKLFF
TRBV11-2	TRBJ2-1	CASSTGQGAYNEQFF
TRBV15	TRBJ1-5	CATSRDPGKGHQPQHF
TRBV7-2	TRBJ2-7	CASSLAGGFDEQYF
TRBV5-1	TRBJ2-5	CASSLTGLALRETQYF
TRBV12-3/TRBV12-4	TRBJ2-7	CASSPTSRAYEQYF
TRBV7-9	TRBJ1-2	CASSGRRVIGYTF
TRBV20-1	TRBJ1-1	CSARVRGEAFF
TRBV15	TRBJ1-2	CATSSGRGQQKPYGYTF
TRBV12-3/TRBV12-4	TRBJ2-2	CASASGGRTGELFF
TRBV2	TRBJ2-7	CASSEGGGVSYEQYF
TRBV5-1	TRBJ2-5	CASTKNQAEETQYF
TRBV4-1	TRBJ1-6	CASSQDREGANNSPLHF
TRBV25-1	TRBJ2-7	CASAGTAYEQYF
TRBV7-6	TRBJ2-3	CASSLEAGGLTDTQYF
TRBV10-3	TRBJ1-1	CAIRATGDGEAFF